This T cell receptor (beta chain) was sequenced in a study of T-cell reconstitution after alpha-beta-depleted transplantation in children. On this clonotype: The target antigen is unknown.

Study-wide results and limits: Surviving recipient cells, namely T cells and thymic progenitors, were the source of high day-60 TCRbeta diversity in some patients.

Using unique molecular identifiers, the investigators prepared the TCRbeta library. TCRdb reprocessed the PCR reads via MiXCR and lists one record per CDR3 protein. The sample holds under 250,000 distinct CDR3 sequences; roughly a sixth are singletons and the top ten take roughly two fifths. This receptor was taken from a male patient aged 2-10 years who had a stem cell transplant for acute lymphoblastic leukemia, so the T cells may come from the graft donor. The sequencing used PBMCs, mostly from graft donor cells, collected 360 days after TCRalphabeta/CD19-depleted stem cell transplant.

The CDR3 DNA reads TGCAGTGCCACGGACACCTTTAGCAATCAGCCCCAGCATTTT. Encoded protein: CSATDTFSNQPQHF. This sequence joins TRBV20-1 and TRBJ1-5; maybe TRBD1 (5 bases). The CDR3 sequence is 14 residues long. V lost 6 bases to trimming and J lost 0 bases, with 12 bases between them. Germline V gene data show CDR1 as DFQATT and CDR2 as SNEGSKA (reference sequence).